This entry concerns a single T cell receptor (beta chain). This sample was included in a study of blood T cell repertoires in COVID-19. Study details: Samples came from the United States, Italy and Spain, spanning acute and convalescent COVID-19. T cells, B-cell-depleted T cells, or PBMCs provided the cDNA or gDNA that served as material.

Under the authors' procedure: Estimation of nucleated cell counts was performed using reference gene primer amplification. The assay was immunoSEQ multiplex PCR, and TCRdb's table has in-frame clones only and misses some. From that table come the V and J calls and clone size; the DNA was used to work out D and trimming. The table lists about 210,000 clones, 88% of them singletons. V lost 0 bases, J lost 6 bases, and 16 bases lay in between. CDR1 and CDR2 (germline): SGDLS, YYNGEE. The CDR3 has 16 amino acids. The V gene is TRBV9, the J gene TRBJ2-1, with D possibly TRBD2 on 5 matching bases. The clonotype comes from a man between 18 and 29 years old with active or convalescent COVID-19. Sequenced: peripheral blood. CDR3 bases: TGTGCCAGCAGCGTAGTGGCTAGCCTAGGGCCCAATGAGCAGTTCTTC. It encodes CASSVVASLGPNEQFF. Supplemented by reference TRBV9 and TRBJ2-1, the full variable domain reads DSGVTQTPKHLITATGQRVTLRCSPRSGDLSVYWYQQSLDQGLQFLIQYYNGEERAKGNILERFSAQQFPDLHSELNLSSLELGDSALYFCASSVVASLGPNEQFFGPGTRLTVL.